The sequence of this T cell receptor beta chain was determined in a study of blood T cell repertoires in COVID-19. About the research overall: Acute and convalescent COVID-19 samples came from the United States, Italy and Spain. Nucleic acid was either cDNA or gDNA, and it came from T cells, B-cell-depleted T cells, or PBMCs.

In germline, CDR1 is SNHLY, CDR2 FYNNEI. The V gene end was trimmed by 6 bases and the J gene end by 9 bases; junction bases not matched to a gene: 4. This CDR3 is built from 13 residues. The method was immunoSEQ multiplex PCR; TCRdb's version includes in-frame clones alone and lacks a portion of them. In the table there are about 160,000 clones, roughly 87% of which are singletons. Source material: peripheral blood. This TCR came from a woman in her fifties or sixties who had recovered from COVID-19. The chain is built from TRBV2 and TRBJ1-6; 8 nucleotides agree with TRBD1. The CDR3 protein is CASSRGQGSPLHF. CDR3 nucleotide sequence: TGTGCCAGCAGCAGGGGGCAGGGTTCACCCCTCCACTTT.